These 15 T cell receptor beta chains share one sample of origin, sequenced in a study of identical twins. TCRdb re-analysed the 5' RACE reads in MiXCR, keeping a single row per CDR3 protein. The sample yields around 690,000 distinct CDR3 sequences, approximately 22% seen once. The data also belong to a second study, concerning T cells expressing NK-cell markers.

Sequencing used PBMCs. These TCRs come from a woman younger than 30 in good health.

The J gene is TRBJ2-5, the V gene TRBV5-1; D is perhaps TRBD1 or TRBD2 (5 bases each). The V gene's germline CDR1 is SGHRS and CDR2 YFSETQ. V gave up 4 bases and J gave up 3 bases, with 25 bases separating them. The CDR3 spans 18 residues. The chain's CDR3 is CASSPLIGGTGRKETQYF. CDR3 coding DNA: TGCGCCAGCAGCCCCTTGATTGGGGGAACCGGCCGAAAAGAGACCCAGTACTTC. Drawing the rest from reference TRBV5-1 and TRBJ2-5, the complete variable domain is KAGVTQTPRYLIKTRGQQVTLSCSPISGHRSVSWYQQTPGQGLQFLFEYFSETQRNKGNFPGRFSGRQFSNSRSEMNVSTLELGDSALYLCASSPLIGGTGRKETQYFGPGTRLLVL.

This clonotype was seen a few times. The rearrangement links TRBV12-3 or TRBV12-4 to TRBJ2-3, with TRBD1 as a possible D gene (6 bases). CDR3 length equals 13 residues. Trimming took off 8 bases at V and 10 bases at J, with 19 bases between the two ends. The CDR3 protein is CASWVRAAGAQYF. For the CDR3, the DNA is TGTGCCAGCTGGGTGAGGGCAGCAGGGGCGCAGTATTTT.

This chain links TRBV20-1 with TRBJ2-6; D might be TRBD1 (5 bases). The CDR3 is 14 residues long. Looked up from germline, CDR1 is DFQATT and CDR2 is SNEGSKA (reference sequence). The V and J ends lost 3 bases and 2 bases respectively, with 8 bases between them. The CDR3 reads CSASARAGANVLTF. The CDR3 nucleotides are TGCAGTGCTAGTGCCAGGGCTGGGGCCAACGTCCTGACTTTC.

This clonotype was found many times. The chain recombines TRBV2 with TRBJ2-7; the match to TRBD2 covers 7 bases. V lost 8 bases and J lost 9; bases outside the gene matches: 10. The CDR3 has 12 amino acids. Germline V gene data show CDR1 as SNHLY and CDR2 as FYNNEI. The CDR3 protein is CASRGEGPRQYF. CDR3 nucleotides: TGTGCCAGCCGGGGGGAGGGCCCTCGGCAGTACTTC.

This clonotype came up many times. The chain links TRBV20-1 to TRBJ1-2, with TRBD1 matching over 7 bases. With 3 bases clipped from V and 3 bases from J, the junction kept 10 bases outside the gene matches. The germline gives CDR1 DFQATT, CDR2 SNEGSKA (reference sequence). This CDR3 has 15 amino acids. CDR3 sequence reads: CSASRPGQTHYGYTF. The CDR3 coding sequence is TGCAGTGCTAGTCGCCCGGGACAGACGCACTATGGCTACACCTTC.

The V and J genes are TRBV14 and TRBJ2-3, with 9 bases identical to TRBD2. Germline CDR1 and CDR2: SGHDN and FVKESK. J gave up 1 base and V 0 bases, and 5 bases lay outside the gene matches. CDR3 length: 17 residues. CDR3 region: CASSQERAGGRTDTQYF. The CDR3, as DNA: TGTGCCAGCAGCCAAGAAAGAGCGGGGGGACGCACAGATACGCAGTATTTT. Based on the CDR3 plus reference TRBV14 and TRBJ2-3, the full variable domain is EAGVTQFPSHSVIEKGQTVTLRCDPISGHDNLYWYRRVMGKEIKFLLHFVKESKQDESGMPNNRFLAERTGGTYSTLKVQPAELEDSGVYFCASSQERAGGRTDTQYFGPGTRLTVL.

The chain is built from TRBV6-5 and TRBJ2-5; D may be TRBD2 (6 bases). The CDR3 covers 15 residues. Germline CDR1 and CDR2: MNHEY and SVGAGI. Trimming stripped 2 bases from V and 10 bases from J, with 20 bases between. The CDR3 DNA reads TGTGCCAGCAGTTACAACCTTGGGACTCCCGGGAACCAGTACTTC. Translating gives CASSYNLGTPGNQYF.

This chain joins TRBV12-3 or TRBV12-4 and TRBJ1-6; D is uncertain. Trimming removed 4 bases at V and 10 bases at J, with 8 bases between. The CDR3 sequence is 12 residues long. CDR3 sequence reads: CASSYVGSPLHF. The CDR3 DNA sequence: TGTGCCAGCAGTTACGTGGGATCACCCCTCCACTTT.

The rearrangement joins TRBV18 to TRBJ2-2; D uncertain. The germline V and J ends were trimmed by 2 bases and 5 bases, with 15 bases remaining between them. Looked up from germline, CDR1 is KGHSH and CDR2 is LQKENI. CDR3 length: 16 residues. CDR3 in amino acids: CASSPATRRSTGELFF. Here the CDR3 DNA reads TGTGCCAGCTCACCAGCTACGCGCAGGTCGACCGGGGAGCTGTTTTTT.

This chain joins TRBV20-1 and TRBJ1-4; D gene unclear. Germline V gene lookup returns CDR1 DFQATT and CDR2 SNEGSKA (reference sequence). This CDR3 is 13 amino acids long. V gave up 3 bases and J gave up 8 bases, with 13 bases separating them. Written as DNA, the CDR3 is TGCAGTGCTAGGCGGACTATATCCGAAAAACTGTTTTTT. Its translation is CSARRTISEKLFF.

V and J are TRBV20-1 and TRBJ2-1, with 7 bases aligning to TRBD2. Germline CDR1 reads DFQATT; CDR2 reads SNEGSKA (reference sequence). The length of the CDR3 is 13 residues. Trimming removed 6 bases from V and 10 bases from J; junction bases left unmatched: 12. The CDR3 loop reads CSARRLAGVEQFF. The CDR3 bases are TGCAGTGCCAGGCGTCTGGCGGGAGTGGAGCAGTTCTTC.

The V call is TRBV10-1, the J call TRBJ1-2; D unclear. V lost 4 bases, J lost 9 bases, and 9 bases lay in between. Germline assignment: CDR1 WNHNN and CDR2 SYGVQD (reference sequence). The CDR3 is made up of 11 amino acids. The CDR3 sequence: CASSVGVSYTF. CDR3 nucleotides: TGCGCCAGCAGTGTGGGCGTGAGCTACACCTTC.

The chain employs TRBV12-3 or TRBV12-4 and TRBJ2-7, with TRBD2 matching over 7 bases. The CDR3 consists of 14 residues. V shed 6 bases, J shed 5 bases, and the junction held 10 bases outside the gene matches. The DNA of the CDR3 is TGTGCCAGCAGCCCAACCGGGACTATTAACGAGCAGTACTTC. It encodes CASSPTGTINEQYF.

The chain employs TRBV20-1 and TRBJ2-1; 8 bases line up with TRBD2. The CDR3 contains 16 residues. Germline CDR1 and CDR2: DFQATT and SNEGSKA (reference sequence). The ends lost 0 bases at V and 7 bases at J; junction bases unmatched: 11. CDR3 DNA: TGCAGTGCTAGAGATCCGACGACTAGCGCACCGAATGAGCAGTTCTTC. Amino acid sequence: CSARDPTTSAPNEQFF.

This clonotype was observed a few times. The V and J genes are TRBV6-5 and TRBJ2-3; D uncertain. Germline-derived CDR1 and CDR2 are MNHEY and SVGAGI. There are 12 residues in the CDR3. Trimming pared 0 bases from V and 6 bases from J, leaving 4 bases between. This CDR3 is CASSYSFDTQYF. The CDR3 nucleotides read TGTGCCAGCAGTTACTCGTTCGATACGCAGTATTTT.